This T cell receptor (beta chain) was observed in a study of T cell clones after liver transplantation. On the study more broadly: Post-transplant blood was tracked for graft-donor-reactive T cell clones identified in a pre-transplant mixed lymphocyte reaction.

As for this clone: What it binds is not known.

Findings and limits, study-wide: In a couple of subjects, few donor cells limited the measurable donor-reactive repertoire.

The V gene end was trimmed by 4 bases and the J gene end by 2 bases; junction bases not matched to a gene: 5. CDR3 length equals 15 residues. From germline, CDR1 is SGHRS and CDR2 YFSETQ. Repertoires were generated with immunoSEQ multiplex PCR, while TCRdb's copy carries only in-frame clones and drops some. The table lists 70,000 to 85,000 clones, roughly 80% of them singletons. The sequence was collected from a human donor who received a liver transplant. Here the sequenced sample was CD4+ T cells from blood, taken before liver transplant. This chain connects TRBV5-1 to TRBJ1-4; 7 bases line up with TRBD1. The chain's CDR3 is CASSQTGSTNEKLFF. DNA for the CDR3: TGCGCCAGCAGCCAGACAGGGTCGACTAATGAAAAACTGTTTTTT. Looking up the rest from reference TRBV5-1 and TRBJ1-4 gives the full variable domain: KAGVTQTPRYLIKTRGQQVTLSCSPISGHRSVSWYQQTPGQGLQFLFEYFSETQRNKGNFPGRFSGRQFSNSRSEMNVSTLELGDSALYLCASSQTGSTNEKLFFGSGTQLSVL.